This T cell receptor beta chain was sequenced during a study of human T cells and chemical hapten exposure. The overall study: Patients, chiefly female, had alopecia areata, totalis or universalis.

Time point meaning: patch test 1, 2 weeks after DPC sensitization. Regarding treatment: therapeutic diphenylcyclopropenone sensitization with weekly scalp DPC. This clonotype was detected ten times or more. What it binds is unknown. Regarding the study as a whole: Donor immune responses may differ from healthy people's, since all donors had alopecia. With DPC sensitization, TCRs exceeding 1 in 1000 frequency showed no change.

As processed by the authors: Across samples, TCR counts had a median of roughly 91,000 and ranged from about 20,000 to 690,600. One entry per CDR3 protein results from TCRdb running MiXCR on the RACE reads. These V and J calls are TCRdb output, not the study's own analysis. This table has around 340,000 distinct CDR3 sequences, approximately 6.3% appearing once. This material consisted of whole blood, taken in connection with sensitization to the hapten diphenylcyclopropenone (DPC). The TCR originated in a woman between 18 and 30 years old with alopecia areata. Some clones in this sample may be carry-over from other donors' samples.

CDR3 DNA: TGTGCCAGCAGGCGCACAGGGGAAGGGAATACGCAGTATTTT. Residues: CASRRTGEGNTQYF. The chain uses TRBV2 and TRBJ2-3; TRBD1 matches 7 bases. Losses at the gene ends were 6 bases for V and 7 bases for J; bases not matched to a gene: 10. CDR3 size: 14 residues. Germline-derived CDR1 and CDR2 are SNHLY and FYNNEI.